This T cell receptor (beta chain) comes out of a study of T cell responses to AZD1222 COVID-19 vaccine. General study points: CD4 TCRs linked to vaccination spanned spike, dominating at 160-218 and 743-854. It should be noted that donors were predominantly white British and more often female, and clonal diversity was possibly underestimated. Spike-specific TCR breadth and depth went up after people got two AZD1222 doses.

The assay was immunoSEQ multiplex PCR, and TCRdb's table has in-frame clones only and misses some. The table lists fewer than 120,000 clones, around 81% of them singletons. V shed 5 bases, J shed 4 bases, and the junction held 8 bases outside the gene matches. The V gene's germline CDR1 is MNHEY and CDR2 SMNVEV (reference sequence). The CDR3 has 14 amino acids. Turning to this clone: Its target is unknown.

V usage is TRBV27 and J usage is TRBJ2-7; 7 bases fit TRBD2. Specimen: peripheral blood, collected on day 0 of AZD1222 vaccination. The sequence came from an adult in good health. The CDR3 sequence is CASSQRLAGYEQYF. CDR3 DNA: TGTGCCAGCAGTCAACGACTAGCTGGATACGAGCAGTACTTC.